The T cell receptor beta chain described here comes from a study of blood T cell repertoires in COVID-19. Authors' analysis steps: Cell counts per sample came from amplifying reference gene primers. The assay was immunoSEQ multiplex PCR, and TCRdb's table has in-frame clones only and misses some. V, J and clone size are those of that table, while D and trimming were read from the DNA. This sample has approximately 110,000 clones; roughly 85% occur once, and the top ten carry about 6.1%. This receptor was identified in a woman in her fifties or sixties with COVID-19, enrolled during active disease. Sequenced sample: peripheral blood.

CDR3 amino acids: CASSLGLAAMYEQYF. The CDR3 DNA reads as TGTGCCAGTAGTCTGGGACTAGCGGCGATGTACGAGCAGTACTTC. This chain joins TRBV19 and TRBJ2-7; the match to TRBD2 covers 11 bases. The CDR3 sequence is 15 residues long. Germline V CDR1 and CDR2: LNHDA, SQIVND (reference sequence). Germline trimming cut 5 bases from V and 4 bases from J; bases unmatched to any gene: 7.